This entry features one TCR beta chain sequence. The antigen remains undetermined. CDR3 size: 12 residues. In germline, CDR1 is GTSNPN, CDR2 SVGIG (reference sequence). V was clipped by 1 base and J by 5 bases, with 6 bases between them. Replicate PCRs from sorted subsets contained roughly 190 ng DNA, which is some 29,000 T cell genomes. Some clones are missing from TCRdb's copy, which holds only in-frame ones; the method was immunoSEQ multiplex PCR. The data hold roughly 1,500,000 clones, with 98% observed a single time. This sample stems from a study of shared clonotypes between healthy human individuals. Study-wide findings and caveats: In a few donors, about 5% of naive CD4 clonotypes appeared in common. Larger estimated richness was generally recorded for naive subsets relative to memory subsets.

J is TRBJ1-3 and V is TRBV30, with D hard to call. The TCR was taken from a man aged 30 to 39 in good health. Sequenced material: naive CD4+ T cells sorted from blood. Subset specified: CD45RA+ positively selected. CDR3 in DNA: TGTGCCTGGAGTGGGCCCAGAAACACCATATATTTT. Translated, it gives CAWSGPRNTIYF.